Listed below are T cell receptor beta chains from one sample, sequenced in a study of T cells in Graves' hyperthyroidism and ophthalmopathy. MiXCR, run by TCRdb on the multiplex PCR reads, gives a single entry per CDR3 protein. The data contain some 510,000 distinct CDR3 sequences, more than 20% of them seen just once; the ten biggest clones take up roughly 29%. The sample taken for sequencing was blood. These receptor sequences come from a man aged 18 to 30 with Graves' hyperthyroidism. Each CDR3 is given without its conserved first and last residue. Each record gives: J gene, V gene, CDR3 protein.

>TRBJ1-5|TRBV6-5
ASSYEGREPQH
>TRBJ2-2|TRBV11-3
ASSSLAGGTGELF
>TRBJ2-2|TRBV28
ASTSSARSGTGELF
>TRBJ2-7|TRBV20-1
SARDVGGSYEQY
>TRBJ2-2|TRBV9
ASSGGVGLNTGELF
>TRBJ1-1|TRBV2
ASSARGLYTEAF
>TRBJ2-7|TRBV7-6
ASSRGAPGEQY
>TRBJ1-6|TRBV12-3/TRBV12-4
ASSLDPTPNSPLH
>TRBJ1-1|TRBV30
AWRALLTGWNTEAF
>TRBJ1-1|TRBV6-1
ASSESPLGVTEAF
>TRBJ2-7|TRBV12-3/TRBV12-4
ASREGQREQY
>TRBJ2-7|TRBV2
ASRDRYYEQY
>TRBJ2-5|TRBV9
ASSPTGVGETQY
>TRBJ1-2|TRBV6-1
ASSATVGQGYGYT
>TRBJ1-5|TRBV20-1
SASQTDDTPQH
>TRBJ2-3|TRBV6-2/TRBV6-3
ASRLAGPADTQY
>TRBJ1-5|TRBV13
ASSSGGTQPQH
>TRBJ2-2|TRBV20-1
SANGQGTNTGELF
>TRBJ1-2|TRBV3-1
ASTGDSDYGYT
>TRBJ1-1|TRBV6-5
ASRGQGLNTEAF
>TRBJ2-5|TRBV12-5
ASGLNSQETQY
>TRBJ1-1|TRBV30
AWSWDRSVNTEAF
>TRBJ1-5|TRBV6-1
ASRAGTEVNQPQH
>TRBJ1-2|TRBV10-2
ASSEIPGGYGYT
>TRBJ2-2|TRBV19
ASSIGPGGWATRELF
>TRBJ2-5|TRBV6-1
ASSELGGSQETQY
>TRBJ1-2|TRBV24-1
ATSEGGPGRYT
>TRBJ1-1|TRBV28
ASSEKVGPMNTEAF
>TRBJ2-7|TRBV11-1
ASSFRTEKAGALSYEQY
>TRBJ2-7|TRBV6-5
ASTLGQSSGGVRNEQY
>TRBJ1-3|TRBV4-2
ASSQPIGRPGNTIY
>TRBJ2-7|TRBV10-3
AISESQAAGDAYEQY
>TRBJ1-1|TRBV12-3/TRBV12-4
ASSLGERTEAF
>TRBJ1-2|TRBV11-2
ASSLGGLRNYGYT
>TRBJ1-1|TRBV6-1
ASIGGLNTEAF
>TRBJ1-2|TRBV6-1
ASSSGGAVHGYT
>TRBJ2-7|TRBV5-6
ASSGGGRERAYEQY
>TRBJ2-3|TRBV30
AWSVQGGGEADTQY
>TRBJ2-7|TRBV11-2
ASSLDNGDYEQY
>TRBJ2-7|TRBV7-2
ASSFGIPRVQY
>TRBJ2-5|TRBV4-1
ASSQRLATKETQY
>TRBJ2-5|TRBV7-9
ASSPPGGGEETQY
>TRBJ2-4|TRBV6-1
ASSEAVGAGKNIKY
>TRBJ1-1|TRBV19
ATGGEPEAF
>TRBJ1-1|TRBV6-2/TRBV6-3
ASSSPDALGVEYTEAF
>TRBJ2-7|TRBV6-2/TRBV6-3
ASSYSPGGDEQY
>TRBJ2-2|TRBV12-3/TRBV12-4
ASSQAGDPTGELF
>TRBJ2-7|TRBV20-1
SARGGSGLPHYEQY
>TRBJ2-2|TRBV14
ASSQRRAGELF
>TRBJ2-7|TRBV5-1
ASSLGSGSSYEQY
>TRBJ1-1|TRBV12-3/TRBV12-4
ASSLMGAVNTEAF
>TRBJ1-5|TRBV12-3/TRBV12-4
ASTLRFGAQPQH